This T cell receptor beta chain was recorded in a study of blood T cells in healthy people across ages. Study background: About one barcoded beta molecule per two T cells was captured by template switching.

The study, taken as a whole, reports: Older age went with lower TCR beta diversity per million T cells, in a roughly linear way.

This clonotype was recorded at least ten times. Its specificity is unknown. PBMCs were isolated at a quantity of at least 7 million per sample. Germline V gene sequence: CDR1 SNHLY, CDR2 FYNNEI. V lost 1 base and J lost 5, with 14 bases in between. The CDR3 runs 15 residues. Alongside a J-beta primer mix, a sample-barcoded 5' primer served in a second PCR lasting roughly 7 to 11 cycles. One entry per CDR3 protein, called by TCRdb with MiXCR from the 5' RACE reads. This sample has approximately 800,000 distinct CDR3 sequences, with 35% to 50% found just once. This chain joins TRBV2 and TRBJ1-2; a possible D gene is TRBD1 (5 bases). The TCR comes from a man at least 80 years old in good health. Sample: blood. CDR3 loop: CASSEVYRNNYGYTF. The CDR3 DNA is TGTGCCAGCAGTGAAGTATACAGGAACAATTATGGCTACACCTTC.